This T cell receptor (beta chain) stems from a study of blood T cell repertoires in COVID-19. Whole-study context: Sample material is recorded as cDNA or gDNA derived from T cells, B-cell-depleted T cells, or PBMCs.

CDR1 and CDR2 (germline): MNHEY, SMNVEV (reference sequence). V was trimmed by 1 base and J by 1 base, leaving 10 bases between them. The CDR3 is made up of 15 amino acids. Authors' data handling: Estimation of nucleated cell counts was performed using reference gene primer amplification. Only in-frame clones appear in the TCRdb table, and some are missing; sequencing was by immunoSEQ multiplex PCR. That table is the source of V, J and clone size, and D and trimming were worked out from the DNA. Of over 120,000 clones detected, approximately 80% appear once; the ten largest clones hold approximately 9.1%. Residents of approximately 25 US areas, aged about 18 to 95 years, made up the participants. Donors in Cohort 3 counted as recovered after two negative PCRs, clearance, or symptom resolution.

The sequenced sample consisted of PBMCs or T cells enriched from blood (not recorded which). This TCR was sampled from a man between 50 and 59 years old who had recovered from COVID-19. The chain carries TRBV27 and TRBJ1-1; D is possibly TRBD1 (6 bases). CDR3 sequence (DNA): TGTGCCAGCAGTTTATGGAAGGACAGGAACACTGAAGCTTTCTTT. Encoded protein: CASSLWKDRNTEAFF.